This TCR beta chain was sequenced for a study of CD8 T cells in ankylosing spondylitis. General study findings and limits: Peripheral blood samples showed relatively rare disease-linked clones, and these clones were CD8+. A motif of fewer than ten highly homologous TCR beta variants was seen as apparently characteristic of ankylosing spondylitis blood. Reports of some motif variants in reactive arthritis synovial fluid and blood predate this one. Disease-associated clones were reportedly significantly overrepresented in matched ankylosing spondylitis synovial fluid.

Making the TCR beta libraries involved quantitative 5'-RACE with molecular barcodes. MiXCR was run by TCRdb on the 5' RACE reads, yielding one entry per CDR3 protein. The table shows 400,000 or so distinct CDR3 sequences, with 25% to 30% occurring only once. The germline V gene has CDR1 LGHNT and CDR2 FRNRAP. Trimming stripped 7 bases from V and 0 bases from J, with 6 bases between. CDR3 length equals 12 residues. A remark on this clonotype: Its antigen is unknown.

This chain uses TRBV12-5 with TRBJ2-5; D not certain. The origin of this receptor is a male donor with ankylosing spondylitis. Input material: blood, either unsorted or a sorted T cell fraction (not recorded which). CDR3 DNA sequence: TGTGCTAGTGCCATGAACCAAGAGACCCAGTACTTC. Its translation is CASAMNQETQYF.